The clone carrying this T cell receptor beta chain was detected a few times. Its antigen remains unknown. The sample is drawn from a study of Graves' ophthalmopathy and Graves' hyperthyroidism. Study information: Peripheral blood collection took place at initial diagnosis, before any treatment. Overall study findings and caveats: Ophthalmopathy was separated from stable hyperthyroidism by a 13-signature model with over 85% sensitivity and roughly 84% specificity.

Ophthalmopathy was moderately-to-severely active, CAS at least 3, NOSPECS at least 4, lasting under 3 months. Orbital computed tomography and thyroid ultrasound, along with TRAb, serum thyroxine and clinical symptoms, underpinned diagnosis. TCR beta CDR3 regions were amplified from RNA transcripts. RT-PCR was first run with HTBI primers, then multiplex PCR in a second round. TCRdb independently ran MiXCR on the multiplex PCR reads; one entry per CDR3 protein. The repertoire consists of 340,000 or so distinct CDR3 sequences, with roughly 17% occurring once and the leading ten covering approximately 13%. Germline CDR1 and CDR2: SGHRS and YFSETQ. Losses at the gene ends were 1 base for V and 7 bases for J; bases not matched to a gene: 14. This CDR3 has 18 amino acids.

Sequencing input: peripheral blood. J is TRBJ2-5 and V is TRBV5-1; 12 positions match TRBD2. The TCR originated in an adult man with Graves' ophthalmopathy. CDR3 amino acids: CASSLLLAGGPVGGTQYF. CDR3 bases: TGCGCCAGCAGCTTGCTGCTAGCGGGGGGGCCGGTTGGAGGGACCCAGTACTTC.